Shown below are 25 T cell receptor beta chains from a single sample sequenced in a study of blood T cell repertoires in COVID-19. Some clones are missing from TCRdb's copy, which holds only in-frame ones; the method was immunoSEQ multiplex PCR. Among under 100,000 clones listed, about 85% were seen once. Sequencing used peripheral blood. The receptors shown here come from a man aged 50 to 59 with acute or convalescent COVID-19.

The chain employs TRBV19 and TRBJ2-3; tentatively, D is TRBD1 (5 bases). The germline V gene has CDR1 LNHDA and CDR2 SQIVND (reference sequence). This CDR3 contains 15 residues. Trimming stripped 5 bases from V and 1 base from J, with 13 bases between. In DNA form, the CDR3 reads TGTGCCAGTAGTCCCCAGGGATCTGGCACAGATACGCAGTATTTT. It codes for CASSPQGSGTDTQYF. Looking up the rest from reference TRBV19 and TRBJ2-3 gives the full variable domain: DGGITQSPKYLFRKEGQNVTLSCEQNLNHDAMYWYRQDPGQGLRLIYYSQIVNDFQKGDIAEGYSVSREKKESFPLTVTSAQKNPTAFYLCASSPQGSGTDTQYFGPGTRLTVL.

The chain combines TRBV5-4 with TRBJ2-1, with D hard to call. Trimming stripped 1 base from V and 7 bases from J, with 12 bases between. There are 14 residues in the CDR3. Germline loops: CDR1 SGHNT, CDR2 YYREEE (reference sequence). The CDR3 coding sequence is TGTGCCAGCAGCTTGAGGAACAGTCCTAATGAGCAGTTCTTC. Residues: CASSLRNSPNEQFF.

The V gene is TRBV28, the J gene TRBJ1-1, with TRBD1 identical over 9 bases. Losses at the gene ends were 7 bases for V and 1 base for J; bases not matched to a gene: 4. From germline, CDR1 is MDHEN and CDR2 SYDVKM. The CDR3 is 14 residues long. CDR3 in DNA: TGTGCCAGCAAAGGGACAGGGTGGAACACTGAAGCTTTCTTT. Protein: CASKGTGWNTEAFF.

The rearrangement uses TRBV27 and TRBJ1-6; perhaps TRBD1 as D (5 bases). This CDR3 region has 18 residues. Germline CDR1 reads MNHEY; CDR2 reads SMNVEV (reference sequence). V lost 1 base and J 0 bases, leaving 13 bases between the germline ends. CDR3 protein: CASSLWGEISSYNSPLHF. The CDR3 nucleotides read TGTGCCAGCAGTTTATGGGGCGAAATCAGCTCCTATAATTCACCCCTCCACTTT.

This clone was observed at least ten times. This chain uses TRBV19 with TRBJ2-7; D gene uncertain. Germline values: CDR1 LNHDA, CDR2 SQIVND (reference sequence). V lost 6 bases to trimming and J lost 2 bases, with 17 bases between them. CDR3 length equals 15 residues. Here the CDR3 reads CASRLSPSKTYEQYF. CDR3 DNA sequence: TGTGCCAGTAGGTTGTCCCCATCCAAAACCTACGAGCAGTACTTC.

The chain employs TRBV20-1 and TRBJ2-5; a weak D match, TRBD2 (6 bases). Germline V CDR1 and CDR2: DFQATT, SNEGSKA (reference sequence). CDR3 size: 12 residues. V was pared by 3 bases and J by 3 bases, with 8 bases between. CDR3 nucleotides: TGCAGTGCTAGTTTAGCGGAAGAGACCCAGTACTTC. It yields the protein CSASLAEETQYF.

By proportion, this clone is medium-sized. CDR3 protein: CASSRRQGQNTEAFF. In DNA form, the CDR3 reads TGCGCCAGCAGCCGAAGACAGGGGCAGAACACTGAAGCTTTCTTT. The genes are TRBV4-1 and TRBJ1-1; 8 bases map to TRBD1. The CDR3 totals 15 residues. CDR1 and CDR2 (germline): MGHRA, YSYEKL. The V and J ends lost 4 bases and 1 base, in that order; junction bases with no gene match: 5.

The chain employs TRBV5-6 and TRBJ2-5, with 12 positions matching TRBD2. Per germline, CDR1 SGHDT and CDR2 YYEEEE. Trimming took 3 bases from V and 4 from J; bases not matched to a gene: 7. CDR3 length: 16 residues. CDR3 loop: CASSSRTSGKGETQYF. The CDR3 DNA reads as TGTGCCAGCAGCTCCCGGACTAGCGGGAAGGGAGAGACCCAGTACTTC.

The chain couples TRBV6-4 to TRBJ2-7; 10 bases agree with TRBD1. The V and J ends lost 5 bases and 0 bases, in that order; junction bases with no gene match: 4. This CDR3 has 15 amino acids. Per germline, CDR1 MRHNA and CDR2 SNTAGT. CDR3 DNA sequence: TGTGCCAGCAGTCCCGGGACAGGGGTCTCCTACGAGCAGTACTTC. Translation: CASSPGTGVSYEQYF.

This clone appeared once. J is TRBJ2-7 and V is TRBV7-2; 12 bases align to TRBD2. Germline assignment: CDR1 SGHTA and CDR2 FQGNSA. Trimming removed 1 base from V and 4 bases from J; junction bases left unmatched: 11. This CDR3 has 18 amino acids. As DNA, the CDR3 is TGTGCCAGCAGCTTAGAGTCTAGCGGGGGGGATCTTAGGTACGAGCAGTACTTC. Its protein product is CASSLESSGGDLRYEQYF.

The J gene is TRBJ2-3, the V gene TRBV29-1, with 8 bases identical to TRBD2. Looked up from germline, CDR1 is SQVTM and CDR2 is ANQGSEA. After removal of 2 bases from V and 4 bases from J, the junction contained 8 bases not matched to a gene. This CDR3 is built from 15 residues. For the CDR3, the DNA is TGCAGCGTTGAAATCTCGGGAGGGCCATCAGATACGCAGTATTTT. Its translation: CSVEISGGPSDTQYF.

The chain carries TRBV10-3 and TRBJ2-1, with D perhaps TRBD2 (5 bases). Trimming removed 0 bases at V and 7 bases at J, with 13 bases between. Per germline, CDR1 ENHRY and CDR2 SYGVKD. CDR3 length: 15 amino acids. This CDR3 reads CAISESRTRGNEQFF. CDR3 bases: TGTGCCATCAGTGAGTCGCGTACTCGGGGAAATGAGCAGTTCTTC.

The V call is TRBV18, the J call TRBJ2-3, with TRBD2 identical over 7 bases. The CDR3 is 17 residues long. V shed 3 bases, J shed 0 bases, and the junction held 9 bases outside the gene matches. Looked up from germline, CDR1 is KGHSH and CDR2 is LQKENI. The CDR3 DNA sequence: TGTGCCAGCTCACCGGCTAGCGGAAGGGGTAGCACAGATACGCAGTATTTT. The encoded protein is CASSPASGRGSTDTQYF.

This chain joins TRBV5-6 and TRBJ2-1, with TRBD2 matching over 14 bases. This CDR3 has 17 amino acids. Trimming at V came to 0 bases and at J to 6 bases, leaving 5 bases not matched to a gene. Germline assignment: CDR1 SGHDT and CDR2 YYEEEE. CDR3: CASSLGTGTSGSNEQFF. The CDR3 DNA reads as TGTGCCAGCAGCTTGGGGACCGGGACTAGCGGGAGCAATGAGCAGTTCTTC.

The chain has TRBV9 and TRBJ2-7; tentatively, D is TRBD1 (6 bases). The germline CDR1 and CDR2 sequences are SGDLS and YYNGEE. The V and J ends lost 1 base and 6 bases respectively, with 17 bases between them. The CDR3 length is 15 residues. CDR3 loop: CASSVRPDRGSEQYF. Written as DNA, the CDR3 is TGTGCCAGCAGCGTACGGCCGGACAGAGGTTCCGAGCAGTACTTC.

V is TRBV28 and J is TRBJ1-2; 7 bases are shared with TRBD1. The germline V gene has CDR1 MDHEN and CDR2 SYDVKM. V gave up 7 bases and J gave up 4 bases; unmatched junction bases: 6. The CDR3 extends over 13 amino acids. CDR3 sequence (DNA): TGTGCCAGCACCTTAGGGGGCGGCTATGGCTACACCTTC. It translates to CASTLGGGYGYTF.

The CDR3 sequence is CASSLRTDEKRYEQYF. The DNA of the CDR3 is TGTGCCAGCTCACTTCGGACAGACGAAAAACGCTACGAGCAGTACTTC. The chain uses TRBV18 and TRBJ2-7, with D tentatively TRBD1 (6 bases). CDR3 size: 16 residues. Germline CDR1 and CDR2: KGHSH and LQKENI. Trimming pared 4 bases from V and 3 bases from J, leaving 19 bases between.

This sequence joins TRBV7-2 and TRBJ1-2, with D possibly TRBD1 on 6 matching bases. This CDR3 spans 15 amino acids. With 1 base removed from V and 3 bases from J, the gap between germline ends came to 12 bases. Germline CDR1 reads SGHTA; CDR2 reads FQGNSA. The CDR3 bases are TGTGCCAGCAGCTTAGTAGCAGGGGTGGACTATGGCTACACCTTC. It encodes CASSLVAGVDYGYTF.

The CDR3 nucleotides read TGTGCCAGCAGCCCCCAGGGGACCTACAATGAGCAGTTCTTC. Amino acids: CASSPQGTYNEQFF. V and J are TRBV5-6 and TRBJ2-1; D is perhaps TRBD1 (6 bases). Germline loops: CDR1 SGHDT, CDR2 YYEEEE. The CDR3 totals 14 residues. The V and J ends lost 4 bases and 2 bases respectively, with 10 bases between them.

This chain links TRBV5-1 with TRBJ2-2; 8 bases line up with TRBD1. This CDR3 contains 16 residues. The trim removed 0 bases at V and 0 bases at J, leaving 1 base unmatched. The germline V gene has CDR1 SGHRS and CDR2 YFSETQ. The DNA for the CDR3 is TGCGCCAGCAGCTTGGAACAGGGGGCGAACACCGGGGAGCTGTTTTTT. It translates to CASSLEQGANTGELFF. The variable domain in full, completed from reference TRBV5-1 and TRBJ2-2, reads KAGVTQTPRYLIKTRGQQVTLSCSPISGHRSVSWYQQTPGQGLQFLFEYFSETQRNKGNFPGRFSGRQFSNSRSEMNVSTLELGDSALYLCASSLEQGANTGELFFGEGSRLTVL.

The rearrangement uses TRBV12-5 and TRBJ2-1, with D perhaps matching TRBD1 (6 bases). Trimming cost V 2 bases and J 10 bases, with 18 bases left between them. This CDR3 region has 15 residues. In germline, CDR1 is LGHNT, CDR2 FRNRAP. Here the CDR3 reads CASGLTRSTGSEQFF. DNA for the CDR3: TGTGCTAGTGGTTTGACGCGATCTACAGGGTCCGAGCAGTTCTTC.

V gene TRBV30 combines with J gene TRBJ1-2, with 9 bases fitting TRBD1. V lost 0 bases and J lost 2; bases outside the gene matches: 13. In germline, CDR1 is GTSNPN, CDR2 SVGIG (reference sequence). The CDR3 extends over 18 amino acids. DNA of the CDR3: TGTGCCTGGAGTGTACAATCCGGGGACAGGGTGGCGAACTATGGCTACACCTTC. Amino acids: CAWSVQSGDRVANYGYTF.

J is TRBJ2-5 and V is TRBV13; 15 positions match TRBD2. The trim removed 3 bases at V and 5 bases at J, leaving 10 bases unmatched. CDR1 is PRHDT, CDR2 FYEKMQ, per germline (reference sequence). The CDR3 runs to 18 residues. This CDR3 reads CASSFRQGTSGRSETQYF. The CDR3 nucleotides are TGTGCCAGCAGCTTTCGACAGGGGACTAGCGGGAGGTCGGAGACCCAGTACTTC.

The chain carries TRBV4-3 and TRBJ1-5; D may be TRBD1 (6 bases). CDR1 LGHNA and CDR2 YSLEER come from the germline V gene. The CDR3 is 15 amino acids. V lost 0 bases to trimming and J lost 6 bases, with 12 bases between them. This chain's CDR3 is CASSQDRGGSQPQHF. CDR3 bases: TGCGCCAGCAGCCAAGACAGGGGAGGGTCTCAGCCCCAGCATTTT.

Here the CDR3 DNA reads TGTGCCAGTAGAAGGACAGGGGGCTCCGAGCAGTACTTC. Its translation: CASRRTGGSEQYF. The chain joins TRBV19 to TRBJ2-7, with TRBD1 matching over 11 bases. The V gene end was trimmed by 6 bases and the J gene end by 6 bases; junction bases not matched to a gene: 4. The length of the CDR3 is 13 residues. The V gene's germline CDR1 is LNHDA and CDR2 SQIVND (reference sequence).